The 25 T cell receptor beta chains below were found in one sample sequenced in a study of regulatory T cells in long-lasting Graves disease. Time point described: newly diagnosed GD, antithyroid drugs for less than 3 months. PBMCs provided the RNA from which the TCR library was made. Assembly of TCR beta libraries relied on iRepertoire HTBI primers together with Arm-PCR of CDR3 regions. TCRdb redid the calling of the multiplex PCR reads with MiXCR, one entry per CDR3 protein. The sample consists of fewer than 650,000 distinct CDR3 sequences, roughly 15% of them appearing once. These data were also reused for a study on T cells in Graves' hyperthyroidism and ophthalmopathy.

Material: peripheral blood mononuclear cells (PBMCs), obtained at new diagnosis, from a patient treated with antithyroid drugs. Source of these receptors: a woman under 40 with Graves disease.

The chain links TRBV18 to TRBJ1-4; D not resolved. Germline loops: CDR1 KGHSH, CDR2 LQKENI. The length of the CDR3 is 13 residues. The V gene lost 5 bases and the J gene lost 4 bases, with 8 bases spanning the gap. As DNA, the CDR3 is TGTGCCAGCTCAAGCCGGGTTAATGAAAAACTGTTTTTT. Its protein product is CASSSRVNEKLFF.

This clonotype was counted a few times. This rearrangement joins TRBV29-1 to TRBJ2-3; D unresolved. The CDR3 extends over 13 amino acids. V lost 6 bases and J 2 bases, leaving 12 bases between the germline ends. The germline V gene has CDR1 SQVTM and CDR2 ANQGSEA. This CDR3 is CSVKKVNTDTQYF. The CDR3 nucleotides are TGCAGCGTGAAGAAAGTAAACACAGATACGCAGTATTTT.

The J gene is TRBJ2-3, the V gene TRBV2; maybe TRBD2 (6 bases). Germline values: CDR1 SNHLY, CDR2 FYNNEI. The CDR3 contains 15 residues. V dropped 6 bases and J dropped 0 bases, with 13 bases sitting between them. The CDR3 region has the DNA TGTGCCAGCAGGGACTCTAGCGCTAGCACAGATACGCAGTATTTT. It translates to CASRDSSASTDTQYF.

This clonotype was seen only a few times. The chain recombines TRBV5-1 with TRBJ2-1; D is undetermined. This CDR3 has 13 amino acids. Germline CDR1 SGHRS, CDR2 YFSETQ. Between the trimmed V and J ends, which lost 0 bases and 6 bases, there was a span of 7 bases. CDR3 amino acids: CASSLARINEQFF. The DNA for the CDR3 is TGCGCCAGCAGCTTGGCCAGAATCAATGAGCAGTTCTTC. The full variable domain, completed using reference TRBV5-1 and TRBJ2-1, is KAGVTQTPRYLIKTRGQQVTLSCSPISGHRSVSWYQQTPGQGLQFLFEYFSETQRNKGNFPGRFSGRQFSNSRSEMNVSTLELGDSALYLCASSLARINEQFFGPGTRLTVL.

The chain is built from TRBV18 and TRBJ2-2; TRBD2 is a possible D gene (5 bases). The CDR3 length is 15 residues. Trimming stripped 2 bases from V and 4 bases from J, with 11 bases between. The germline V gene encodes CDR1 KGHSH and CDR2 LQKENI. CDR3 amino acids: CASSPARLFTGELFF. CDR3 nucleotides: TGTGCCAGCTCACCAGCCAGACTATTCACCGGGGAGCTGTTTTTT.

In its sample, this clonotype was seen many times. The rearrangement links TRBV2 to TRBJ2-5; D assignment may be TRBD1 or TRBD2 (6 bases each). This CDR3 is 14 amino acids long. Per the germline V gene, CDR1 is SNHLY and CDR2 is FYNNEI. V shed 6 bases and J shed 5 bases, with 16 bases lying between them. CDR3 amino acids: CASSAGGSRETQYF. CDR3 DNA: TGTGCCAGCAGCGCCGGGGGCAGTCGGGAGACCCAGTACTTC.

This clonotype showed up many times. V gene TRBV3-1 combines with J gene TRBJ1-6; D is unresolved. The germline gives CDR1 LGHDT, CDR2 YNNKEL (reference sequence). Trimming left V 3 bases short and J 16 bases short, with 16 bases between. This CDR3 contains 13 residues. CDR3 protein: CASSQVPEVELHF. In DNA form, the CDR3 reads TGTGCCAGCAGCCAGGTTCCAGAAGTCGAACTCCACTTT.

The table lists this clonotype with a few counts. J is TRBJ2-3 and V is TRBV5-1; 7 nucleotides agree with TRBD2. The CDR3 spans 15 residues. V lost 0 bases to trimming and J lost 5 bases; unmatched junction nucleotides: 6. CDR1 SGHRS and CDR2 YFSETQ come from the germline V gene. CDR3 nucleotides: TGCGCCAGCAGCTTGGAGGCGTTAGCGGGAGATACGCAGTATTTT. Encoded protein: CASSLEALAGDTQYF.

The chain links TRBV28 to TRBJ1-4; D ambiguous. The CDR3 consists of 14 residues. Per germline, CDR1 MDHEN and CDR2 SYDVKM. The V end was cut by 6 bases, the J end by 4 bases, with 12 bases between. The DNA of the CDR3 is TGTGCCAGCAGGGGTACAGCGGATAATGAAAAACTGTTTTTT. Protein: CASRGTADNEKLFF. Filled out from reference TRBV28 and TRBJ1-4, the complete variable domain reads DVKVTQSSRYLVKRTGEKVFLECVQDMDHENMFWYRQDPGLGLRLIYFSYDVKMKEKGDIPEGYSVSREKKERFSLILESASTNQTSMYLCASRGTADNEKLFFGSGTQLSVL.

The V call is TRBV20-1, the J call TRBJ1-4; D gene uncertain. The CDR3 totals 14 residues. Trimming took off 3 bases at V and 3 bases at J, with 11 bases between the two ends. Germline V gene sequence: CDR1 DFQATT, CDR2 SNEGSKA (reference sequence). As DNA, the CDR3 is TGCAGTGCTAGTGGGCTGGCGTCTAATGAAAAACTGTTTTTT. Protein product: CSASGLASNEKLFF.

This clonotype appeared a few times. V and J are TRBV11-2 and TRBJ1-4; D remains unclear. CDR3 length: 15 residues. The ends were cut back, 0 bases at V and 7 bases at J, with 12 bases in the middle. Germline loops: CDR1 SGHAT, CDR2 FQNNGV. DNA for the CDR3: TGTGCCAGCAGCTTAGATCTCGGTCGGGGTGAAAAACTGTTTTTT. Amino acids: CASSLDLGRGEKLFF.

Regarding this clonotype: A read error is possible here, since a much larger clone lies one base away. The chain carries TRBV12-3 or TRBV12-4 and TRBJ2-5, with 10 bases lining up with TRBD1. The CDR3 has 14 amino acids. V lost 5 bases to trimming and J lost 10 bases; unmatched junction nucleotides: 10. This chain's CDR3 is CASSPVGTGVYQYF. The CDR3, as DNA: TGTGCCAGCAGTCCGGTAGGGACAGGGGTGTACCAGTACTTC.

This clonotype was recorded a few times. The chain employs TRBV20-1 and TRBJ2-2; TRBD1 is a possible D gene (6 bases). The V gene lost 2 bases and the J gene lost 6 bases, with 13 bases spanning the gap. Germline V lookup: CDR1 DFQATT, CDR2 SNEGSKA (reference sequence). The CDR3 consists of 14 residues. CDR3 DNA: TGCAGTGCTAGATTCCCACAGGGCGCCGGGGAGCTGTTTTTT. This sequence encodes CSARFPQGAGELFF.

This clonotype was detected many times. This chain connects TRBV10-3 to TRBJ2-3; 9 nucleotides line up with TRBD2. V shed 6 bases and J 3 bases; nucleotides not matched to a gene: 7. The CDR3 covers 15 residues. Germline assignment: CDR1 ENHRY and CDR2 SYGVKD. The CDR3 coding sequence is TGTGCCATCAGCCCTAGCGGGGAAAGGACAGATACGCAGTATTTT. Translation gives CAISPSGERTDTQYF.

The chain uses TRBV28 and TRBJ2-7, with D hard to call. V was pared by 6 bases and J by 2 bases, with 14 bases between. The germline V gene encodes CDR1 MDHEN and CDR2 SYDVKM. The CDR3 contains 14 residues. This CDR3 is CASSLGVPPYEQYF. The CDR3 nucleotides read TGTGCCAGCAGCCTAGGAGTGCCCCCCTACGAGCAGTACTTC.

V is TRBV4-1 and J is TRBJ2-1; D not certain. The CDR3 runs to 13 residues. Trimming removed 4 bases from V and 7 bases from J, with 11 bases in between. In germline, CDR1 is MGHRA, CDR2 YSYEKL. The CDR3 region is CASSPEDENEQFF. The CDR3 region has the DNA TGCGCCAGCAGCCCTGAAGACGAGAATGAGCAGTTCTTC.

This clonotype was recorded many times. The V gene is TRBV7-2, the J gene TRBJ2-5, with TRBD1 matching over 10 bases. Per germline, CDR1 SGHTA and CDR2 FQGNSA. The V segment lost 5 bases and the J segment 2 bases; nucleotides outside the gene matches: 5. CDR3 length: 15 residues. The CDR3 reads CASSPDRGGQETQYF. The CDR3, as DNA: TGTGCCAGCAGCCCGGACAGGGGGGGGCAAGAGACCCAGTACTTC.

This clonotype was detected many times. The rearrangement uses TRBV2 and TRBJ1-5; the match to TRBD1 covers 10 bases. Germline trimming cut 6 bases from V and 2 bases from J; bases unmatched to any gene: 4. The CDR3 consists of 15 residues. CDR1 is SNHLY, CDR2 FYNNEI, per germline. The CDR3 bases are TGTGCCAGCAGCGGGACAGGGGTCGGCAATCAGCCCCAGCATTTT. Translated: CASSGTGVGNQPQHF.

There are a few counts of this clonotype. The V and J genes are TRBV5-1 and TRBJ2-3, with TRBD1 identical over 8 bases. J was trimmed by 1 base and V by 0 bases; bases with no gene match: 7. Germline CDR1 reads SGHRS; CDR2 reads YFSETQ. The CDR3 totals 17 residues. CDR3 in amino acids: CASSLDPQGARTDTQYF. Here the CDR3 DNA reads TGCGCCAGCAGCTTGGATCCGCAGGGGGCTCGCACAGATACGCAGTATTTT. The complete variable domain, with remaining parts taken from reference TRBV5-1 and TRBJ2-3, reads KAGVTQTPRYLIKTRGQQVTLSCSPISGHRSVSWYQQTPGQGLQFLFEYFSETQRNKGNFPGRFSGRQFSNSRSEMNVSTLELGDSALYLCASSLDPQGARTDTQYFGPGTRLTVL.

This chain joins TRBV9 and TRBJ2-3; D is unclear. Germline CDR1 SGDLS, CDR2 YYNGEE. The CDR3 sequence is 11 residues long. Between the trimmed V and J ends, which lost 4 bases and 5 bases, there was a span of 5 bases. The CDR3 sequence is CASSNRDTQYF. In DNA form, the CDR3 reads TGTGCCAGCAGCAACCGAGATACGCAGTATTTT. The entire variable domain, with the rest obtained from reference TRBV9 and TRBJ2-3, is as follows: DSGVTQTPKHLITATGQRVTLRCSPRSGDLSVYWYQQSLDQGLQFLIQYYNGEERAKGNILERFSAQQFPDLHSELNLSSLELGDSALYFCASSNRDTQYFGPGTRLTVL.

This clonotype was detected ten times or more. This sequence joins TRBV28 and TRBJ1-5; D gene ambiguous. The V gene lost 6 bases and the J gene lost 6 bases, with 9 bases spanning the gap. Germline V CDR1 and CDR2: MDHEN, SYDVKM. The CDR3 runs 12 residues. The CDR3 here is CASSLPGQPQHF. CDR3 in DNA: TGTGCCAGCAGCTTACCCGGTCAGCCCCAGCATTTT.

The gene calls are TRBV19 and TRBJ1-3; D unresolved. In germline, CDR1 is LNHDA, CDR2 SQIVND (reference sequence). V lost 3 bases to trimming and J lost 2 bases, with 8 bases between them. This CDR3 is built from 14 residues. DNA for the CDR3: TGTGCCAGTAGTATGGAGATCACTGGAAACACCATATATTTT. Protein product: CASSMEITGNTIYF.

This sequence joins TRBV7-2 and TRBJ2-7; 10 bases fit TRBD2. Germline assignment: CDR1 SGHTA and CDR2 FQGNSA. CDR3 length: 16 amino acids. After removal of 3 bases from V and 1 base from J, the junction contained 6 bases not matched to a gene. The CDR3 region has the DNA TGTGCCAGCAGCTTTACTAGCGGGAAATTATCCTACGAGCAGTACTTC. Protein: CASSFTSGKLSYEQYF.

This clonotype was seen ten or more times. The chain combines TRBV5-1 with TRBJ2-1; 9 bases agree with TRBD1. The V segment lost 3 bases and the J segment 5 bases; nucleotides outside the gene matches: 9. The CDR3 is 16 amino acids. Germline V gene data show CDR1 as SGHRS and CDR2 as YFSETQ. CDR3 sequence reads: CASSSGQGKGDNEQFF. The CDR3 DNA reads as TGCGCCAGCAGCTCGGGACAGGGAAAAGGGGACAATGAGCAGTTCTTC.

In DNA form, the CDR3 reads TGTGCCAGCAGCGGACCACCGGGACTAGCCAAAAACACCGGGGAGCTGTTTTTT. Translation: CASSGPPGLAKNTGELFF. The chain carries TRBV9 and TRBJ2-2; 9 bases are a match to TRBD2. The CDR3 is made up of 18 amino acids. Germline V gene sequence: CDR1 SGDLS, CDR2 YYNGEE. Trimming took 3 bases from V and 2 from J; bases not matched to a gene: 11.